This T cell receptor beta chain was observed in a study of OX40 agonist ivuxolimab in advanced cancers. Across the whole study: Mean age approximately 66 years, range about 20 to 85; approximately 80% male. A history of anti-PD-1, anti-PD-L1 or anti-CTLA-4 therapy was acceptable, and roughly 40% had some.

Trimming shortened V by 0 bases and J by 1 base, and 7 bases separated the two germline ends. This CDR3 comprises 14 residues. CDR1 is LGHNA and CDR2 is YNFKEQ in the germline V gene. Autoimmune disease history or systemic immunosuppression led to patients being barred. The investigators sampled blood at baseline, at cycle 4 day 1, and at cycle 7 day 1. Sequencing used immunoSEQ multiplex PCR; TCRdb keeps in-frame clones, though not all of them. The sample includes 81,000 or so clones, about 90% seen only once; the top ten take 8.4%. The chain uses TRBV4-2 and TRBJ2-7; D unclear. This receptor was obtained from an adult with an advanced solid tumor such as melanoma, head and neck, liver or kidney cancer. Source: CD4+ or CD8+ T cells sorted from blood, taken in a trial of the OX40 agonist ivuxolimab. The CDR3 here is CASSQEASSYEQYF. DNA for the CDR3: TGTGCCAGCAGCCAAGAAGCGAGTTCCTACGAGCAGTACTTC.